Presented here are 19 T cell receptor beta chains from one specimen sequenced in a study of T cell responses to AZD1222 COVID-19 vaccine. The assay was immunoSEQ multiplex PCR, and TCRdb's table has in-frame clones only and misses some. The table records 150,000 to 200,000 clones, approximately 94% of them present only once. Sequencing used peripheral blood, obtained on day 0 of AZD1222 vaccination. The receptor source for this set is an adult in good health.

Written as DNA, the CDR3 is TGTGCCACCAGCAGGGTGGCGGGGTCCGGGTACTCTGGGGCCAACGTCCTGACTTTC. Encoded protein: CATSRVAGSGYSGANVLTF. V gene TRBV15 combines with J gene TRBJ2-6, with D tentatively TRBD2 (6 bases). This CDR3 comprises 19 residues. V lost 3 bases and J lost 0, with 18 bases in between. Germline V gene data show CDR1 as LNHNV and CDR2 as YYDKDF (reference sequence).

The chain has TRBV6-5 and TRBJ2-2, with unresolved D. Per the germline V gene, CDR1 is MNHEY and CDR2 is SVGAGI. This CDR3 is 13 amino acids long. The germline V and J ends were trimmed by 4 bases and 6 bases, with 9 bases remaining between them. The CDR3 coding sequence is TGTGCCAGCAGTTCCTCCCTTCCCGGGGAGCTGTTTTTT. Amino acids: CASSSSLPGELFF.

This chain uses TRBV2 with TRBJ2-7; TRBD2 aligns across 8 bases. The CDR3 sequence is 14 residues long. Germline trimming cut 6 bases from V and 4 bases from J; bases unmatched to any gene: 8. Germline lookup yields CDR1 SNHLY and CDR2 FYNNEI. The CDR3: CASRLTSGTYEQYF. The CDR3 DNA reads as TGTGCCAGCAGACTAACTAGCGGCACTTACGAGCAGTACTTC.

The chain recombines TRBV2 with TRBJ1-1; D is unclear. V lost 8 bases, J lost 4 bases, and 11 bases lay in between. CDR1 is SNHLY and CDR2 is FYNNEI in the germline V gene. The CDR3 spans 12 residues. The CDR3 region has the DNA TGTGCCAGCCGGAGGGAGAGCACTGAAGCTTTCTTT. It specifies CASRRESTEAFF.

This sequence joins TRBV2 and TRBJ2-2; 11 bases match TRBD2. The V gene end was trimmed by 4 bases and the J gene end by 2 bases; junction bases not matched to a gene: 9. Germline CDR1 and CDR2: SNHLY and FYNNEI. The CDR3 totals 18 residues. The DNA of the CDR3 is TGTGCCAGCAGTGGGCTAGCGGGAGGTGGGGCTAACACCGGGGAGCTGTTTTTT. Its protein is CASSGLAGGGANTGELFF.

This chain joins TRBV15 and TRBJ1-4, with 7 bases that match TRBD1. Germline CDR1 LNHNV, CDR2 YYDKDF (reference sequence). V gave up 5 bases and J gave up 5 bases; unmatched junction bases: 5. CDR3 length equals 14 residues. The CDR3 here is CATSLGQLNEKLFF. CDR3 nucleotide sequence: TGTGCCACCAGCTTGGGACAGCTGAATGAAAAACTGTTTTTT.

V and J are TRBV30 and TRBJ2-3; D is undetermined. The germline V gene encodes CDR1 GTSNPN and CDR2 SVGIG (reference sequence). V lost 1 base, J lost 8 bases, and 16 bases lay in between. The length of the CDR3 is 14 residues. The CDR3 DNA follows: TGTGCCTGGAGTGCCCAGCGCCGTACGGGTACGCAGTATTTT. Its translation is CAWSAQRRTGTQYF.

This clone has only one observation. Other DNA sequences of this sample code for an identical CDR3. This chain links TRBV3-1 (or the pseudogene TRBV3-2) with TRBJ1-1, with TRBD1 as a possible D gene (5 bases). The CDR3 consists of 14 residues. Germline-derived CDR1 and CDR2 are LGHDT and YNNKEL (reference sequence). The V gene lost 1 base and the J gene lost 4 bases, with 10 bases spanning the gap. The chain's CDR3 is CASSQGQGFTEAFF. CDR3 in DNA: TGTGCCAGCAGCCAAGGGCAGGGTTTCACTGAAGCTTTCTTT.

V gene TRBV5-3 combines with J gene TRBJ1-2; 9 nucleotides align to TRBD1. TRBV5-3 is filed as an ORF, its function uncertain. V gave up 0 bases and J gave up 8 bases; unmatched junction bases: 14. This CDR3 has 17 amino acids. This CDR3 reads CARSLAGQGYPAIGYTF. In DNA, the CDR3 is TGTGCCAGAAGCTTGGCGGGACAGGGATACCCAGCTATCGGCTACACCTTC.

V is TRBV10-2 and J is TRBJ2-7, with D perhaps TRBD2 (5 bases). Germline-derived CDR1 and CDR2 are WSHSY and SAAADI. The CDR3 spans 13 residues. With 10 bases removed from V and 2 bases from J, the gap between germline ends came to 15 bases. Written as DNA, the CDR3 is TGCGCCACCACGGACTCCTACCCCTACGAGCAGTACTTC. It yields the protein CATTDSYPYEQYF.

The chain recombines TRBV4-1 with TRBJ2-3; 8 nucleotides line up with TRBD1. The CDR3 runs to 16 residues. V lost 2 bases to trimming and J lost 4 bases; unmatched junction nucleotides: 8. The germline CDR1 and CDR2 sequences are MGHRA and YSYEKL. DNA of the CDR3: TGCGCCAGCAGCCAATACCGGGACAGGCGACCAGATACGCAGTATTTT. This sequence encodes CASSQYRDRRPDTQYF.

The V and J genes are TRBV6-5 and TRBJ1-1, with TRBD1 as a possible D gene (6 bases). The CDR3 covers 15 residues. Germline V gene data show CDR1 as MNHEY and CDR2 as SVGAGI. Trimming removed 5 bases from V and 1 base from J, with 14 bases in between. The CDR3 is CASSRPGTQNTEAFF. CDR3 nucleotides: TGTGCCAGCAGTAGGCCCGGGACACAGAACACTGAAGCTTTCTTT.

This rearrangement joins TRBV27 to TRBJ2-4; 10 bases align to TRBD1. CDR1 and CDR2 (germline): MNHEY, SMNVEV (reference sequence). V was clipped by 7 bases and J by 7 bases; unmatched bases: 10. The CDR3 spans 15 residues. The CDR3 DNA follows: TGTGCCAGCACTAAGGGACAGGGGTGGGGGAACATTCAGTACTTC. Its translation: CASTKGQGWGNIQYF.

This clone has a single count. The chain combines TRBV6-5 with TRBJ1-1, with D perhaps TRBD1 (6 bases). The V gene lost 0 bases and the J gene lost 6 bases, with 14 bases spanning the gap. CDR3 length: 15 amino acids. Germline lookup yields CDR1 MNHEY and CDR2 SVGAGI. CDR3 loop: CASSYSTGMGPEAFF. The CDR3 nucleotides read TGTGCCAGCAGTTACTCCACAGGGATGGGCCCTGAAGCTTTCTTT.

The chain couples TRBV9 to TRBJ2-1, with 9 bases fitting TRBD2. The CDR3 spans 16 residues. J lost 7 bases, V lost 2 bases, and 10 bases had no gene match. The germline V gene has CDR1 SGDLS and CDR2 YYNGEE. CDR3 amino acids: CASSVSSGSIRNEQFF. The CDR3 bases are TGTGCCAGCAGCGTGAGTAGCGGGAGTATCAGGAATGAGCAGTTCTTC.

The chain combines TRBV6-5 with TRBJ2-1; 8 positions agree with TRBD1. This CDR3 comprises 15 residues. The V and J ends lost 2 bases and 3 bases, in that order; junction bases with no gene match: 3. From germline, CDR1 is MNHEY and CDR2 SVGAGI. DNA for the CDR3: TGTGCCAGCAGTTACCGCGGGACAGGCTACAATGAGCAGTTCTTC. As protein: CASSYRGTGYNEQFF.

The chain joins TRBV6-5 to TRBJ1-6; D uncertain. The germline gives CDR1 MNHEY, CDR2 SVGAGI. This CDR3 is 13 amino acids long. Trimming stripped 10 bases from V and 10 bases from J, with 17 bases between. CDR3: CATSGRPHSPLHF. The DNA for the CDR3 is TGTGCCACCTCAGGCAGGCCCCACTCACCCCTCCACTTT.

This chain uses TRBV5-1 with TRBJ2-3; D gene unclear. V lost 4 bases and J lost 6, with 12 bases in between. This CDR3 has 13 amino acids. Germline V lookup: CDR1 SGHRS, CDR2 YFSETQ. DNA of the CDR3: TGCGCCAGCAGCCTACATTCCGAGGATACGCAGTATTTT. Amino acid sequence: CASSLHSEDTQYF.

The V and J genes are TRBV10-3 and TRBJ1-2; D is ambiguous. The CDR3 totals 14 residues. The V and J ends lost 3 bases and 8 bases respectively, with 16 bases between them. Germline CDR1 ENHRY, CDR2 SYGVKD. This chain's CDR3 is CAISDGITAGGYTF. The CDR3 DNA sequence: TGTGCCATCAGTGACGGCATAACAGCTGGGGGCTACACCTTC.